The subject of this entry is one T cell receptor beta chain. What it recognizes is unknown. This sample was included in a study of beta chain features in type 1 diabetes. General observations from the study: Across all four CD4+ subsets, people with type 1 diabetes showed modestly shorter TCRB CDR3s.

The whole isolated RNA underwent reverse transcription, so sequencing captured expressed TCRB transcripts. Sequencing was performed with immunoSEQ multiplex PCR; in TCRdb, only in-frame clones are kept and a portion is missing. The sample shows roughly 350,000 clones, around 9.6% of them seen only once. This CDR3 is built from 14 residues. V lost 5 bases, J lost 5 bases, and 12 bases lay in between. Per the germline V gene, CDR1 is SGHVS and CDR2 is FNYEAQ. V is TRBV7-6 and J is TRBJ1-4; D is uncertain. The sequence was collected from a man aged 30 to 39 with type 1 diabetes. Sequencing input: central memory CD4+ T cells from blood. CDR3 sequence: CASSLRVGNEKLFF. The CDR3 DNA sequence: TGTGCCAGCAGCCTGCGAGTGGGCAATGAAAAACTGTTTTTT. The complete variable domain, with remaining parts taken from reference TRBV7-6 and TRBJ1-4, reads GAGVSQSPRYKVTKRGQDVALRCDPISGHVSLYWYRQALGQGPEFLTYFNYEAQQDKSGLPNDRFSAERPEGSISTLTIQRTEQRDSAMYRCASSLRVGNEKLFFGSGTQLSVL.